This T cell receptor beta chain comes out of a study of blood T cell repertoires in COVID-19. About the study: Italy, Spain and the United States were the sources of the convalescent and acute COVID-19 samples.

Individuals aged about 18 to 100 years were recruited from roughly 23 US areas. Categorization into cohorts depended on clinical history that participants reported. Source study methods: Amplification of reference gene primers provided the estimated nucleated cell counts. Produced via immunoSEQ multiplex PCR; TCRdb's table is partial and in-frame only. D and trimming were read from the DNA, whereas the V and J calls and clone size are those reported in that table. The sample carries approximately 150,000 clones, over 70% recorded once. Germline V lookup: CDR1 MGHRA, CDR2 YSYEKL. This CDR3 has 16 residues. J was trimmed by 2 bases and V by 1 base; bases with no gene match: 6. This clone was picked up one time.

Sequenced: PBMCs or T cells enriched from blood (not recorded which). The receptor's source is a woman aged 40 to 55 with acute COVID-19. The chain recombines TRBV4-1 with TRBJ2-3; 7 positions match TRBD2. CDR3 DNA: TGCGCCAGCAGCCAAGGATCAGGACTAGACACAGATACGCAGTATTTT. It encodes CASSQGSGLDTDTQYF.